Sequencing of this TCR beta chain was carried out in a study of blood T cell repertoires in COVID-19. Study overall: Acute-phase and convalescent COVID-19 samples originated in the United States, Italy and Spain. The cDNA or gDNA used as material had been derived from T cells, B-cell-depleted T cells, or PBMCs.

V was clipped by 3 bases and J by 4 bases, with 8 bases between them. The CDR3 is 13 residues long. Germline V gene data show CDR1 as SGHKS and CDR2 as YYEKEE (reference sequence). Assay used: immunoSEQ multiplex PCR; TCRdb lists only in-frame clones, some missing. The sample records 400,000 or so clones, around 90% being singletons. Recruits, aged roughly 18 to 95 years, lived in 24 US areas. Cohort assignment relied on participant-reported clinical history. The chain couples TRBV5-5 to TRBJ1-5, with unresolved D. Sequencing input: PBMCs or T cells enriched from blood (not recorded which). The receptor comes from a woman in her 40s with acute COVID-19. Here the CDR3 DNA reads TGTGCCAGCAGCTCCGGACTGAATCAGCCCCAGCATTTT. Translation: CASSSGLNQPQHF.